These T cell receptor beta chains were read from a single sample in a study of blood T cell repertoires in COVID-19. The table came from immunoSEQ multiplex PCR; TCRdb's copy has only in-frame clones and leaves some out. The sample yields 200,000 to 250,000 clones, around 82% seen once. The sequenced sample consisted of peripheral blood. The receptors stem from an older woman with acute or convalescent COVID-19. CDR3s include the opening cysteine and the closing phenylalanine or tryptophan.

j_call v_call cdr3_aa
TRBJ2-5 TRBV3-1/TRBV3-2 CASSQGFGGQETQYF
TRBJ2-5 TRBV10-3 CAISPGTGQETQYF
TRBJ1-4 TRBV30 CAWTGDNNEKLFF
TRBJ2-7 TRBV5-6 CASSSGQGGMHEQYF
TRBJ2-1 TRBV7-9 CASSLGAGPNNEQFF
TRBJ2-3 TRBV7-9 CASSLELTGRTDTQYF
TRBJ2-3 TRBV5-1 CASRLGTSDTDTQYF
TRBJ1-3 TRBV2 CASSASGQNTIYF
TRBJ2-1 TRBV29-1 CSVGNTGSPEYNEQFF
TRBJ2-1 TRBV6-5 CASSSGQKLYNEQFF
TRBJ1-2 TRBV3-1/TRBV3-2 CASSRRGWGQGADYGYTF
TRBJ1-2 TRBV27 CASSFRDNLYGYTF
TRBJ2-5 TRBV5-8 CASSFVRTSGGLETQYF
TRBJ1-4 TRBV19 CASSIPRQGGSEKLFF
TRBJ1-6 TRBV6-5 CASSRWGGIESPLHF
TRBJ2-7 TRBV7-2 CASSSRVGSGRAMYF
TRBJ1-1 TRBV6-2/TRBV6-3 CASSYSFDRGGGSTEAFF
TRBJ1-2 TRBV29-1 CSVPTQGMPGYTF
TRBJ2-7 TRBV27 CASGDYRGGYEQYF
TRBJ2-7 TRBV5-1 CASSLDRWSEQYF
TRBJ2-2 TRBV11-2 CASRTGTGPTGELFF
TRBJ1-1 TRBV6-5 CASGIGGLNTEAFF
TRBJ2-6 TRBV30 CAWSRAGGANVLTF
TRBJ2-1 TRBV4-1 CASSQSGQGYNEQFF
TRBJ2-7 TRBV11-2 CASTDFTGNSYEQYF
TRBJ2-3 TRBV18 CASSPDFTDTQYF
TRBJ1-5 TRBV2 CASRRGKEPQHF
TRBJ1-2 TRBV9 CASSVATWGDRGTMGYTF
TRBJ1-2 TRBV19 CASSMDSFVRYGYTF
TRBJ2-1 TRBV7-2 CASSLDLAGYNEQFF
TRBJ2-1 TRBV28 CASSLPGSPNEQFF
TRBJ2-7 TRBV24-1 CATSDSRLAWEQYF
TRBJ1-6 TRBV27 CASASKWTANSPLHF
TRBJ2-3 TRBV21-1 CASSKVTNLAGGLGWRTDTQYF
TRBJ2-2 TRBV29-1 CSVEVGQGTTGELFF
TRBJ1-4 TRBV7-6 CASSLRGGFGEKLFF
TRBJ2-4 TRBV11-3 CASSFKSRQPTLAKNIQYF
TRBJ1-1 TRBV25-1 CASSDRDTAWAFF
TRBJ2-2 TRBV5-1 CASSLRTTNTGELFF
TRBJ2-7 TRBV13 CASSLGGGVEQYF
TRBJ1-5 TRBV2 CASSEGSGREKPQHF
TRBJ1-3 TRBV7-9 CASSSPSVSGNTIYF
TRBJ2-1 TRBV10-2 CASSVTSGALSYNEQFF
TRBJ1-1 TRBV5-1 CASSPTANTEAFF
TRBJ2-2 TRBV10-1 CASSERELNTGELFF
TRBJ2-5 TRBV24-1 CATKRGSEETQYF
TRBJ2-7 TRBV3-1/TRBV3-2 CASSGAGGPYEQYF
TRBJ2-6 TRBV7-2 CASSSRRGAQGANVLTF
TRBJ2-1 TRBV5-1 CASSLSQGPYNEQFF
TRBJ2-4 TRBV9 CASSPRGAGAKNIQYF
TRBJ2-1 TRBV27 CASSSSGPYNEQFF
TRBJ2-2 TRBV28 CASSLIGTGGVGELFF
TRBJ1-1 TRBV11-2 CASSLAPVYTEAFF
TRBJ1-6 TRBV18 CASSPTGTGVGSPLHF
TRBJ2-4 TRBV28 CASSRTGLVAKNIQYF
TRBJ2-3 TRBV2 CASSRRRRLAASTDTQYF